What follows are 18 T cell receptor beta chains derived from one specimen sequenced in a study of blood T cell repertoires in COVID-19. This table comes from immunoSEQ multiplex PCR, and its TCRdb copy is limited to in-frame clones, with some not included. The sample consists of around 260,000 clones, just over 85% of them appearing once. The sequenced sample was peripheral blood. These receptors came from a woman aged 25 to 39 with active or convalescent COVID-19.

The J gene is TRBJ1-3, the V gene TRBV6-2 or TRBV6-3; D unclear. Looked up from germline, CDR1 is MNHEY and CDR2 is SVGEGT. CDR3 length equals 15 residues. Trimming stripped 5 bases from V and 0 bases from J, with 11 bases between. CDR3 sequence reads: CASSAARSSGNTIYF. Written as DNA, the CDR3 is TGTGCCAGCAGTGCCGCTCGGAGCTCTGGAAACACCATATATTTT.

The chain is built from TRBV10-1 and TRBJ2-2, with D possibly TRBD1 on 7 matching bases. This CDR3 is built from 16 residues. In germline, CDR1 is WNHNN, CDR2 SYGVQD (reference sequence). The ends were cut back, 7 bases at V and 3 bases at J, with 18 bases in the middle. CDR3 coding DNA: TGCGCCAGCACGATTGCGGGACAGCCCGACACCGGGGAGCTGTTTTTT. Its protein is CASTIAGQPDTGELFF.

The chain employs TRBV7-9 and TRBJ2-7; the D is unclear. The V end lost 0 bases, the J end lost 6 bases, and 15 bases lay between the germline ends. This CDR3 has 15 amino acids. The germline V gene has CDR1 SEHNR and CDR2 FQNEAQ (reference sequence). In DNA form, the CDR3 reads TGTGCCAGCAGCTTAGCCCGTCCTCTTCTTCCCGAGCAGTACTTC. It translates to CASSLARPLLPEQYF.

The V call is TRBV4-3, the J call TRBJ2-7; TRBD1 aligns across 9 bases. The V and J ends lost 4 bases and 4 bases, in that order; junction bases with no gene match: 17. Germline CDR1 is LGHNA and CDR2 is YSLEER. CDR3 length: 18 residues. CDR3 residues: CASSRPPGTGFVGYEQYF. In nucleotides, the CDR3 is TGCGCCAGCAGCCGTCCCCCCGGGACAGGGTTTGTCGGGTACGAGCAGTACTTC.

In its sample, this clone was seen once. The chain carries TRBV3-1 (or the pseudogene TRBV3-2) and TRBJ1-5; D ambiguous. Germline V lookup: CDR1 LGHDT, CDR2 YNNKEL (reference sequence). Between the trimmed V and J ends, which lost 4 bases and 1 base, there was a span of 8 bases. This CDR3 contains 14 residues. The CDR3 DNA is TGTGCCAGCAGCCTTAGAGGGAGCAATCAGCCCCAGCATTTT. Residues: CASSLRGSNQPQHF.

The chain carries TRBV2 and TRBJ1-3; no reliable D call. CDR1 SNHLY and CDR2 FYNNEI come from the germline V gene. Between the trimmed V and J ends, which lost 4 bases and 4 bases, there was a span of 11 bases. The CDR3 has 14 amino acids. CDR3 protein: CASSVTAAGNTIYF. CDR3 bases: TGTGCCAGCAGTGTGACCGCGGCCGGAAACACCATATATTTT. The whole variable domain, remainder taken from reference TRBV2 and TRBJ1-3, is EPEVTQTPSHQVTQMGQEVILRCVPISNHLYFYWYRQILGQKVEFLVSFYNNEISEKSEIFDDQFSVERPDGSNFTLKIRSTKLEDSAMYFCASSVTAAGNTIYFGEGSWLTVV.

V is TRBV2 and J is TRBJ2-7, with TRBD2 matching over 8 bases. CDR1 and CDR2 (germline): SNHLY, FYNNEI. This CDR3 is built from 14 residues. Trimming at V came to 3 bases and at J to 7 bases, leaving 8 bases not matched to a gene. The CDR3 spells CASSEVGLAQEQYF. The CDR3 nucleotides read TGTGCCAGCAGTGAGGTCGGACTAGCCCAAGAGCAGTACTTC. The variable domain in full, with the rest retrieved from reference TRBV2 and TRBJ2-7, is EPEVTQTPSHQVTQMGQEVILRCVPISNHLYFYWYRQILGQKVEFLVSFYNNEISEKSEIFDDQFSVERPDGSNFTLKIRSTKLEDSAMYFCASSEVGLAQEQYFGPGTRLTVT.

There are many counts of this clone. The CDR3 here is CASSNGLAEETQYF. CDR3 sequence (DNA): TGTGCCAGCAGTAACGGACTAGCAGAAGAGACCCAGTACTTC. The rearrangement links TRBV6-6 to TRBJ2-5, with 8 bases identical to TRBD2. After removal of 5 bases from V and 3 bases from J, the junction contained 5 bases not matched to a gene. This CDR3 region has 14 residues. Germline CDR1 MNHNY, CDR2 SVGAGI (reference sequence).

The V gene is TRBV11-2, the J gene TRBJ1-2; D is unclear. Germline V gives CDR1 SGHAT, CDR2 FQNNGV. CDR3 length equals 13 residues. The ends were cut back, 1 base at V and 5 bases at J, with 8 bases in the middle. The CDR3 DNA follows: TGTGCCAGCAGCTTAGGGTCGGGTTATGGCTACACCTTC. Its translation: CASSLGSGYGYTF. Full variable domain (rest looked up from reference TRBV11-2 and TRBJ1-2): EAGVAQSPRYKIIEKRQSVAFWCNPISGHATLYWYQQILGQGPKLLIQFQNNGVVDDSQLPKDRFSAERLKGVDSTLKIQPAKLEDSAVYLCASSLGSGYGYTFGSGTRLTVV.

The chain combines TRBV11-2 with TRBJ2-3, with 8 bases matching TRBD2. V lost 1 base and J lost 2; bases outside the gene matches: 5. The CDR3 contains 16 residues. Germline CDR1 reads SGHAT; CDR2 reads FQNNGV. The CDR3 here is CASSLVSGGATDTQYF. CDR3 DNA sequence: TGTGCCAGCAGCTTAGTTTCGGGGGGGGCCACAGATACGCAGTATTTT.

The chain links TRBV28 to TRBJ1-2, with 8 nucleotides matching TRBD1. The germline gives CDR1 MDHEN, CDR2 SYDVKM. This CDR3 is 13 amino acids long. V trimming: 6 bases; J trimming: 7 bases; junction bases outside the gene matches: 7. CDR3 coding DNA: TGTGCCAGCAGCGTGGACAGGGACCGTGGCTACACCTTC. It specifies CASSVDRDRGYTF.

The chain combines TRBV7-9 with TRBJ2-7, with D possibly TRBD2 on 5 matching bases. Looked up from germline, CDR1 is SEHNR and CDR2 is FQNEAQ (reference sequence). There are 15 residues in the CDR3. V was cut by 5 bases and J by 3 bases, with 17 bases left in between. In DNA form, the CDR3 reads TGTGCCAGCAGCCCCCAGCGGCTCAGCCTCTACGAGCAGTACTTC. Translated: CASSPQRLSLYEQYF.

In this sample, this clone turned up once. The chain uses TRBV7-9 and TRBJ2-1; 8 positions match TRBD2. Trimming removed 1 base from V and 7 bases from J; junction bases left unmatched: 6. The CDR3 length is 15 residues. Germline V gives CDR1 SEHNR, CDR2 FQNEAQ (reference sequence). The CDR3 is CASSLGSSGVNEQFF. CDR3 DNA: TGTGCCAGCAGCTTAGGGAGTAGCGGGGTTAATGAGCAGTTCTTC. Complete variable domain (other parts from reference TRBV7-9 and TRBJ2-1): DTGVSQNPRHKITKRGQNVTFRCDPISEHNRLYWYRQTLGQGPEFLTYFQNEAQLEKSRLLSDRFSAERPKGSFSTLEIQRTEQGDSAMYLCASSLGSSGVNEQFFGPGTRLTVL.

Written as DNA, the CDR3 is TGTGCCAGCAGCACCGGGACAGGGGGACGGCGGGATGAAAAACTGTTTTTT. Protein sequence: CASSTGTGGRRDEKLFF. The chain uses TRBV6-2 or TRBV6-3 and TRBJ1-4, with TRBD1 identical over 11 bases. J lost 6 bases, V lost 6 bases, and 12 bases had no gene match. Germline V CDR1 and CDR2: MNHEY, SVGEGT. CDR3 size: 17 residues.

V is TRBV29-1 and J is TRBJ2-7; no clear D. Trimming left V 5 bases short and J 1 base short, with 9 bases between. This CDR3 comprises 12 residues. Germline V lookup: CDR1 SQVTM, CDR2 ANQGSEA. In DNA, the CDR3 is TGCAGCGTTTTTGACGGGTCCTACGAGCAGTACTTC. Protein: CSVFDGSYEQYF.

The CDR3 here is CASSQRMATGELFF. In DNA form, the CDR3 reads TGTGCCAGCAGCCAAAGAATGGCCACCGGGGAGCTGTTTTTT. V usage is TRBV3-1 (or the pseudogene TRBV3-2) and J usage is TRBJ2-2; D is unresolved. The CDR3 is made up of 14 amino acids. Germline CDR1 and CDR2: LGHDT and YNNKEL (reference sequence). V lost 2 bases and J 4 bases, leaving 8 bases between the germline ends.

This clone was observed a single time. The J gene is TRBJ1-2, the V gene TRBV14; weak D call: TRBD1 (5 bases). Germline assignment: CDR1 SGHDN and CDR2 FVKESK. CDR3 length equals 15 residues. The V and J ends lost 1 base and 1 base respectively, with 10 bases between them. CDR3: CASSQAWGSNYGYTF. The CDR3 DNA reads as TGTGCCAGCAGCCAAGCGTGGGGCAGTAACTATGGCTACACCTTC.

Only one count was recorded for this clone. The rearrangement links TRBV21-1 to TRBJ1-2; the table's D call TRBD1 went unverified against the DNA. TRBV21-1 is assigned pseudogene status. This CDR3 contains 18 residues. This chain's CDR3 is CASSKLWDRGLDSYGYTF. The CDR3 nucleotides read TGTGCCAGCAGCAAACTTTGGGACAGGGGGCTAGATAGCTATGGCTACACCTTC.